The clone carrying this T cell receptor (beta chain) has more than one count but fewer than ten. The germline gives CDR1 GTSNPN, CDR2 SVGIG (reference sequence). The V end was cut by 2 bases, the J end by 5 bases, with 15 bases between. The CDR3 runs to 14 residues. This specimen comes from a study of blood T cell repertoires in COVID-19. Whole-study context: Samples taken during acute and convalescent COVID-19 were collected in the United States, Italy and Spain. In each case, the material was cDNA or gDNA derived from T cells, B-cell-depleted T cells, or PBMCs.

In the authors' workflow: Nucleated cell counts were estimated from reference gene primer amplification. Only in-frame clones appear in the TCRdb table, and some are missing; sequencing was by immunoSEQ multiplex PCR. V and J calls and clone size are copied from that table; D and trimming were computed from the DNA. This repertoire shows about 76,000 clones, about 86% found once; its top ten account for 18%. The material sequenced was peripheral blood. The genes are TRBV30 and TRBJ1-1, with a weak D call TRBD1 (5 bases). This TCR came from a human donor in a cohort sampled during active COVID-19. The CDR3 is CAWSQRGGRTEAFF. Here the CDR3 DNA reads TGTGCCTGGAGTCAACGGGGGGGTCGGACTGAAGCTTTCTTT.